This is a list of T cell receptor beta chains from one sample in a study of high-grade serous ovarian cancer treatment subgroups. Sequencing used immunoSEQ multiplex PCR; TCRdb keeps in-frame clones, though not all of them. The top ten hold roughly 3% of the sample, which has 30,000 to 40,000 clones, about four fifths seen once. What was sequenced was tumor tissue. Every receptor here comes from a human donor with high-grade serous ovarian cancer. The CDR3 runs from the conserved cysteine through the conserved F or W. D genes are given only for firm matches. Size tells how often a clone was seen (once, few, many) or the class of an expanded clone, and some rows leave it out.

CDR3 DNA | CDR3 protein | J gene | V gene | clone size | D gene
TGTGCCAGCAGCCGGACGTACAATGAGCAGTTCTTC | CASSRTYNEQFF | TRBJ2-1 | TRBV11-3 | - | -
TGTGCCAGCAGTCCGAGGACAGGGGGTATCGATGAGCAGTTCTTC | CASSPRTGGIDEQFF | TRBJ2-1 | TRBV2 | few | TRBD1
TGTGCCAGCAGCTCCCTAGACGGGGAGCTGTTTTTT | CASSSLDGELFF | TRBJ2-2 | TRBV5-4 | once | -
TGTGCCAGCAGCCAAGTGGCTAGCTTGTCTCCGTACTTC | CASSQVASLSPYF | TRBJ2-7 | TRBV14 | - | -
TGTGCCAGCAGTGGAGACAGGGGCCCAGGTCAGCCCCAGCATTTT | CASSGDRGPGQPQHF | TRBJ1-5 | TRBV2 | few | TRBD1
TGTGCCATCAGAGACGGTGGTTACTATGGCTACACCTTC | CAIRDGGYYGYTF | TRBJ1-2 | TRBV10-3 | - | -
TGTGCCAGCAGCCCCCAGGGGGAGCAGTACTTC | CASSPQGEQYF | TRBJ2-7 | TRBV5-8 | - | -
TGTGCCAGCAGTGACTATAAGGGTGAGCAGTTCTTC | CASSDYKGEQFF | TRBJ2-1 | TRBV6-4 | - | -
TGTGCCAGCTTACAGGGGGCGGGCACTGAAGCTTTCTTT | CASLQGAGTEAFF | TRBJ1-1 | TRBV7-9 | few | TRBD1
TGTGCCAGCAGCCCCTCGGTCCACGAGCAGTACTTC | CASSPSVHEQYF | TRBJ2-7 | TRBV6-5 | - | -
TGTGCCAGCAGCTTGACCAGGACAGGGGAAGGCTACACCTTC | CASSLTRTGEGYTF | TRBJ1-2 | TRBV5-5 | few | TRBD1
TGTGCCAGCAGCTTCGCAGATACGCAGTATTTT | CASSFADTQYF | TRBJ2-3 | TRBV7-8 | - | -
TGTGCCAGCAGTCTACAGGGGCCCCCCTATGGCTACACCTTC | CASSLQGPPYGYTF | TRBJ1-2 | TRBV27 | - | TRBD1
TGTGCCAGCAGCGTTGGGGAATACGAGCAGTACTTC | CASSVGEYEQYF | TRBJ2-7 | TRBV28 | - | -
TGTGCCAGTAGTATCCCGGGACAGAGGCCCTACGAGCAGTACTTC | CASSIPGQRPYEQYF | TRBJ2-7 | TRBV19 | once | TRBD1
TGTGCCAGCAGGGGTGGTGACAAAAACATTCAGTACTTC | CASRGGDKNIQYF | TRBJ2-4 | TRBV25-1 | - | -
TGTGCCAGCAGTGACAATTTCGGGGAGCTGTTTTTT | CASSDNFGELFF | TRBJ2-2 | TRBV6-4 | - | -
TGTGCCAGCAGCCCCGGGACGGGGGGGACCATTCAGTACTTC | CASSPGTGGTIQYF | TRBJ2-4 | TRBV7-3 | - | TRBD2
TGTGCCACGCAGAACAGGGGTCAGAGCTCCTACGAGCAGTACTTC | CATQNRGQSSYEQYF | TRBJ2-7 | TRBV10-3 | once | TRBD1
TGTGCCAGCAGTGAAAATTATGTTCGAGGGAACACTGAAGCTTTCTTT | CASSENYVRGNTEAFF | TRBJ1-1 | TRBV6-1 | - | -
TGTGCCAGCAGCTTGCCCGGACACCTATCCCACTCTGGGGCCAACGTCCTGACTTTC | CASSLPGHLSHSGANVLTF | TRBJ2-6 | TRBV5-5 | - | -
TGTGCCAGCAGTGAAGGGAGAGACAACTATGGCTACACCTTC | CASSEGRDNYGYTF | TRBJ1-2 | TRBV6-1 | few | -
TGTGCCAGCAGTGTAGCGGGAGAGGGGGCCGGGGAGCTGTTTTTT | CASSVAGEGAGELFF | TRBJ2-2 | TRBV2 | - | TRBD2
TGTGCCACCAGACGGGCTAGCGGGTACAATGAGCAGTTCTTC | CATRRASGYNEQFF | TRBJ2-1 | TRBV15 | - | TRBD2
TGTGCCAGCAGCACCGGACAGGGGGCTTGTGAGACCCAGTACTTC | CASSTGQGACETQYF | TRBJ2-5 | TRBV7-2 | - | TRBD1
TGTGCCAGCAGCCCCGAGGTTCAACCGGGCACAGATACGCAGTATTTT | CASSPEVQPGTDTQYF | TRBJ2-3 | TRBV9 | - | -
TGTGCCACCGGGAGGCGGGTTCCCTACAATGAGCAGTTCTTC | CATGRRVPYNEQFF | TRBJ2-1 | TRBV7-8 | few | TRBD2
TGCAGTGCTAGAGTCGTCCATGAAGCTTTCTTT | CSARVVHEAFF | TRBJ1-1 | TRBV20-1 | few | -